What follows describes a single TCR beta chain. Its target is unknown. This specimen comes from a study of regulatory T cells in long-lasting Graves disease. Points from the study as a whole: The researchers studied only peripheral blood, not thyroid tissue. Persistent disease favored TRBV28, TRBJ1-2 and TRBJ2-5.

As for time point: persistent/refractory GD, antithyroid drugs over 5 years with positive TRAb. Preparation of the TCR library used RNA extracted from PBMCs. Graves' disease was diagnosed by American Thyroid Association guidelines. This CDR3 region has 15 residues. Germline assignment: CDR1 MDHEN and CDR2 SYDVKM. V was trimmed by 1 base and J by 0 bases, leaving 8 bases between them. Arm-PCR of CDR3 regions and iRepertoire HTBI primers were used to build TCR beta libraries. TCRdb independently ran MiXCR on the multiplex PCR reads; one entry per CDR3 protein. The sample includes about 400,000 distinct CDR3 sequences, around 20% of them seen just once.

This specimen was peripheral blood mononuclear cells (PBMCs), taken when the disease was refractory, from a patient treated with antithyroid drugs. V and J are TRBV28 and TRBJ2-3, with D uncertain. This TCR came from a female donor with Graves disease. This CDR3 is CASSLFPRSTDTQYF. The CDR3 DNA is TGTGCCAGCAGTTTATTTCCGCGGAGCACAGATACGCAGTATTTT.